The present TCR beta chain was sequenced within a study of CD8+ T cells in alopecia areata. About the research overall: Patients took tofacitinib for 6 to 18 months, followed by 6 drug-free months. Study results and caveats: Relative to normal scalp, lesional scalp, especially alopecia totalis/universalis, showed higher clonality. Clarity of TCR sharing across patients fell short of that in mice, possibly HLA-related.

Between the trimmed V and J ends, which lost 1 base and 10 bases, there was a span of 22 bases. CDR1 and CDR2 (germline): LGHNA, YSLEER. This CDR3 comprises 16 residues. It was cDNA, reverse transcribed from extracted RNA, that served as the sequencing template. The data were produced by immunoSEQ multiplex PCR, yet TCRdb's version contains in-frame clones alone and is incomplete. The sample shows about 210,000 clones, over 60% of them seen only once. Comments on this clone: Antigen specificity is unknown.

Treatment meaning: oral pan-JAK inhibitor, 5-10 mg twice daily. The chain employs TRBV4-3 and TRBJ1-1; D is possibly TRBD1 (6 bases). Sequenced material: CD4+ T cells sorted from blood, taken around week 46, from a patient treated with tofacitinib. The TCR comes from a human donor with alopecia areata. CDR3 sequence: CASSQARGGLPVGAFF. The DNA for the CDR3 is TGCGCCAGCAGCCAAGCAAGGGGGGGATTACCGGTGGGAGCTTTCTTT.